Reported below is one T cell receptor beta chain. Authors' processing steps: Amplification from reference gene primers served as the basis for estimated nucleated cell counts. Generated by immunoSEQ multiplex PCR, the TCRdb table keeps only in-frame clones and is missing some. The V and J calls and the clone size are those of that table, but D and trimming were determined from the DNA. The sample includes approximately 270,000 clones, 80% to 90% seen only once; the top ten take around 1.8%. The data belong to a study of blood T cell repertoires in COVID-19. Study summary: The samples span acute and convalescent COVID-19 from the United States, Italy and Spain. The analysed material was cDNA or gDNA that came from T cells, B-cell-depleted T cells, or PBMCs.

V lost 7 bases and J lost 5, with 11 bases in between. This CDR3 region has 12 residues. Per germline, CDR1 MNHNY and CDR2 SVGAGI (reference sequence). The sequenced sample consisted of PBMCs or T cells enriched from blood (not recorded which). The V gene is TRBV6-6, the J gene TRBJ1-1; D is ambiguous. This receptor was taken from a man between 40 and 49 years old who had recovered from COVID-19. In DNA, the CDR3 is TGTGCCAGCACGAGGGAGTCGACTGAAGCTTTCTTT. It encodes CASTRESTEAFF.